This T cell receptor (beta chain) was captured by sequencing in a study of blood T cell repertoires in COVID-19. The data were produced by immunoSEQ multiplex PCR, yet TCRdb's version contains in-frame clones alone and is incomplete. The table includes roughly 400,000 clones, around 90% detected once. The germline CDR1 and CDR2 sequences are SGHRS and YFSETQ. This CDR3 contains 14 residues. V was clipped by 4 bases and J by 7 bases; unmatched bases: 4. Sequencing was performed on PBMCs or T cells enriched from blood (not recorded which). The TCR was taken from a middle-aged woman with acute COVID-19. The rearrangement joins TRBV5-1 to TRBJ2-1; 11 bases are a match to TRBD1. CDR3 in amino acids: CASSTGQGVNEQFF. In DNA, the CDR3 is TGCGCCAGCAGCACGGGACAGGGGGTAAATGAGCAGTTCTTC. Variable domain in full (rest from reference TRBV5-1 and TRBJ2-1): KAGVTQTPRYLIKTRGQQVTLSCSPISGHRSVSWYQQTPGQGLQFLFEYFSETQRNKGNFPGRFSGRQFSNSRSEMNVSTLELGDSALYLCASSTGQGVNEQFFGPGTRLTVL.